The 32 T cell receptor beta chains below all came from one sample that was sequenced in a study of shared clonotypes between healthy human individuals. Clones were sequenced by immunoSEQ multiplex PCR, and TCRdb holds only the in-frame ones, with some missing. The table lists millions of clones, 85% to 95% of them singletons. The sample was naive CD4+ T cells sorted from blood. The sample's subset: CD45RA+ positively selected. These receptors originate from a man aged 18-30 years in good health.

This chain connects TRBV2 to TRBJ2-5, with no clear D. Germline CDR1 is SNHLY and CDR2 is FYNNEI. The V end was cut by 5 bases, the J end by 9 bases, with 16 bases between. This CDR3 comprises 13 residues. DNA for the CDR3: TGTGCCAGCAGTCAGACATTAGGGTATCCCCAGTACTTC. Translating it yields CASSQTLGYPQYF.

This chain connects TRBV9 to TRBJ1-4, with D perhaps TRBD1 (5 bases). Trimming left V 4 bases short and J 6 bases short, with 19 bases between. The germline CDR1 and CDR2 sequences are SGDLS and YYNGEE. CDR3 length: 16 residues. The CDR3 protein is CASSQGRRFTDEKLFF. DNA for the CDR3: TGTGCCAGCAGCCAGGGTAGGAGATTTACGGATGAAAAACTGTTTTTT.

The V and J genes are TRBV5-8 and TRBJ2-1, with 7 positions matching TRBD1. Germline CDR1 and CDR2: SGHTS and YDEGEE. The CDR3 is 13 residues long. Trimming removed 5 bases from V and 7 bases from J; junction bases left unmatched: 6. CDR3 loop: CASSNRGWNEQFF. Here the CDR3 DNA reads TGTGCCAGCAGTAACAGGGGTTGGAATGAGCAGTTCTTC. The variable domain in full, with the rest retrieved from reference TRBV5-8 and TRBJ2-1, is EAGVTQSPTHLIKTRGQQATLRCSPISGHTSVYWYQQALGLGLQFLLWYDEGEERNRGNFPPRFSGRQFPNYSSELNVNALELEDSALYLCASSNRGWNEQFFGPGTRLTVL.

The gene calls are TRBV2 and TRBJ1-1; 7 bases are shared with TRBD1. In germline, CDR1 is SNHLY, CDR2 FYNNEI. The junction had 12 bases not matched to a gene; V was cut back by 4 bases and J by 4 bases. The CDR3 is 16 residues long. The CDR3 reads CASSVHRITGATEAFF. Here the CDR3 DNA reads TGTGCCAGCAGTGTACACCGGATCACAGGGGCCACTGAAGCTTTCTTT.

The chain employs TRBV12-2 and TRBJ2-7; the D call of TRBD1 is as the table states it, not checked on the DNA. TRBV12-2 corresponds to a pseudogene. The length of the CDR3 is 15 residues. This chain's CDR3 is CASRLARDTGYEQYF. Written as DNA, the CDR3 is TGTGCAAGTCGCTTAGCGAGGGACACGGGCTACGAGCAGTACTTC.

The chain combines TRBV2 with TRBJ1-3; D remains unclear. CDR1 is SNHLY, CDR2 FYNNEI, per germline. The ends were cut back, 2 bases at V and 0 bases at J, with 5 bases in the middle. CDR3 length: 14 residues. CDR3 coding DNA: TGTGCCAGCAGTGAACAGAGCTCTGGAAACACCATATATTTT. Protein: CASSEQSSGNTIYF.

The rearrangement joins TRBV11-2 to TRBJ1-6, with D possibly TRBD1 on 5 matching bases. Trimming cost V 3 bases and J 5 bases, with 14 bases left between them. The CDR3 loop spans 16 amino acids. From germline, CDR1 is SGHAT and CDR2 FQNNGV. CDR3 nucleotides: TGTGCCAGCAGCTTGCTATACGGGGGAAATAATTCACCCCTCCACTTT. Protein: CASSLLYGGNNSPLHF.

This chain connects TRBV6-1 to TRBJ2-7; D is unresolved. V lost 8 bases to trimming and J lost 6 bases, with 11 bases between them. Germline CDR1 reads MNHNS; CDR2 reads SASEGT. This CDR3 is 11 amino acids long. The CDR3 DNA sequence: TGTGCCAGCCGCAATGACCTCGAGCAGTACTTC. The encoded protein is CASRNDLEQYF.

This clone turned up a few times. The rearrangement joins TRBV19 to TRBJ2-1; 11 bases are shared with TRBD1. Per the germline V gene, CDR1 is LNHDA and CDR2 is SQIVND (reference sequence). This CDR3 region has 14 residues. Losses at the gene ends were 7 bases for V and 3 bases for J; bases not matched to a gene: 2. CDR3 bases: TGTGCCAGTACGGACAGGGGGCGCTACAATGAGCAGTTCTTC. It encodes CASTDRGRYNEQFF.

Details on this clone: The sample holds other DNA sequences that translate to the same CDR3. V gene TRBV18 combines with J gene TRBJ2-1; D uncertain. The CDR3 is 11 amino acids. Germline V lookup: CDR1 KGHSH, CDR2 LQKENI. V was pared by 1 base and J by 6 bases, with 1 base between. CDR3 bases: TGTGCCAGCTCACCACTCAATGAGCAGTTCTTC. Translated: CASSPLNEQFF.

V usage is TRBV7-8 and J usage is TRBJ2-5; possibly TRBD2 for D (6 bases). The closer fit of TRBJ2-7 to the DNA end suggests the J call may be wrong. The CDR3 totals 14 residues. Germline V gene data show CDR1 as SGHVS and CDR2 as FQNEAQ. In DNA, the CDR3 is TGTGCCAGCAGCTTAGGGAGGGTGGGGTACGAGCAGTACTTC. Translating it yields CASSLGRVGYEQYF.

The CDR3 nucleotides read TGTGCCACCAGCGCACTAGCTTCCTCCTACGAGCAGTACTTC. Translating it yields CATSALASSYEQYF. The chain is built from TRBV15 and TRBJ2-7, with D perhaps matching TRBD2 (6 bases). V lost 5 bases and J lost 0, with 11 bases in between. This CDR3 is built from 14 residues. CDR1 is LNHNV and CDR2 is YYDKDF in the germline V gene (reference sequence).

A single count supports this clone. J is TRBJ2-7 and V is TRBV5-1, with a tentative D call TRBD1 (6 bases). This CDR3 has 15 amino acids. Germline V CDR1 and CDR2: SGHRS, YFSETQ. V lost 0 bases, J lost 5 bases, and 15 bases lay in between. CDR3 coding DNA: TGCGCCAGCAGCTTGGAAGGGACACCAACCCACGAGCAGTACTTC. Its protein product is CASSLEGTPTHEQYF.

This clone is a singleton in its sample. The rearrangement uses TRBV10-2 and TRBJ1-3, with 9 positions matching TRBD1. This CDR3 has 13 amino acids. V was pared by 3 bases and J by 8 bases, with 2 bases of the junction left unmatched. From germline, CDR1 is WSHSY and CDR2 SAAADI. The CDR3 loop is CASSEQGADTIYF. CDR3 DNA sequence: TGCGCCAGCAGTGAACAGGGGGCCGACACCATATATTTT.

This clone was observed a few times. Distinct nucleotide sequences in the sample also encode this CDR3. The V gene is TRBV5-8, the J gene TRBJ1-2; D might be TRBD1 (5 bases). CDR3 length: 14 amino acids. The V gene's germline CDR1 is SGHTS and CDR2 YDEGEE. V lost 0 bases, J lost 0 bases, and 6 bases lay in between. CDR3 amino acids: CASSLAGANYGYTF. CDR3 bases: TGTGCCAGCAGCTTGGCGGGGGCTAACTATGGCTACACCTTC.

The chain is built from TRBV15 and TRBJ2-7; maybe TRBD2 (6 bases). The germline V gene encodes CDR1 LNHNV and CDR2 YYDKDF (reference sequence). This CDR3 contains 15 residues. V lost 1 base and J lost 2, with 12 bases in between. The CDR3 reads CATSRVFSGAYEQYF. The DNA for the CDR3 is TGTGCCACCAGCAGAGTTTTCTCGGGAGCCTACGAGCAGTACTTC.

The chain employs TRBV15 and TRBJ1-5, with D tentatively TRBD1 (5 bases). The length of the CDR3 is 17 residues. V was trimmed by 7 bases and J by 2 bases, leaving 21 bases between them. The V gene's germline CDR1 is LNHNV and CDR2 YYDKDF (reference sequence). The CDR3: CATTSRVGRVGNQPQHF. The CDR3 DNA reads TGTGCCACCACTAGCCGGGTGGGCAGGGTCGGCAATCAGCCCCAGCATTTT. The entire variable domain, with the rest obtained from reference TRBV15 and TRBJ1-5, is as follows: DAMVIQNPRYQVTQFGKPVTLSCSQTLNHNVMYWYQQKSSQAPKLLFHYYDKDFNNEADTPDNFQSRRPNTSFCFLDIRSPGLGDTAMYLCATTSRVGRVGNQPQHFGDGTRLSIL.

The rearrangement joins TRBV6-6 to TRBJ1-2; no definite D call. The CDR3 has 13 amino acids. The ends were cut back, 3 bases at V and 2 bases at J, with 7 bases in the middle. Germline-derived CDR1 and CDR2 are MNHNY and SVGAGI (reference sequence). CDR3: CASSYQENYGYTF. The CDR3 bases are TGTGCCAGCAGTTATCAGGAGAACTATGGCTACACCTTC.

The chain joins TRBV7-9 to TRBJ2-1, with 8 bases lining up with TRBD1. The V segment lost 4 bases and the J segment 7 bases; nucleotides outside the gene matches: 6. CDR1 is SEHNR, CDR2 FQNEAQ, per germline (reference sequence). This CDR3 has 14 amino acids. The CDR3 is CASSSGYRGNEQFF. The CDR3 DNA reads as TGTGCCAGCAGCTCAGGATACAGGGGGAATGAGCAGTTCTTC.

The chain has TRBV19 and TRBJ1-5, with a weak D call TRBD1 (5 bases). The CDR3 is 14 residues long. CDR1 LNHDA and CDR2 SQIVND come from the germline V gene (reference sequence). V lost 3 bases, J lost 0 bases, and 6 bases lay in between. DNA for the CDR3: TGTGCCAGTAGTATGGGGCCTAGCAATCAGCCCCAGCATTTT. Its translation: CASSMGPSNQPQHF.

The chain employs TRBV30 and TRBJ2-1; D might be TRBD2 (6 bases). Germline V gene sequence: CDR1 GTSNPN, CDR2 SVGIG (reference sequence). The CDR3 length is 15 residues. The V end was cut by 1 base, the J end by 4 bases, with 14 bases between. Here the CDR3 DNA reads TGTGCCTGGAGTGCGGGGACTCGGTATTACAATGAGCAGTTCTTC. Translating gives CAWSAGTRYYNEQFF.

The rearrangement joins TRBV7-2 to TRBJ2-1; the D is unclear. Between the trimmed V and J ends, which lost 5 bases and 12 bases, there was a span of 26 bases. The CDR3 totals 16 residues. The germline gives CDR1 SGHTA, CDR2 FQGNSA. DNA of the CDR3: TGTGCCAGCAGCCCACGAGGTCCTGAGGTCTACAAAGGGCAGTTCTTC. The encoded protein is CASSPRGPEVYKGQFF.

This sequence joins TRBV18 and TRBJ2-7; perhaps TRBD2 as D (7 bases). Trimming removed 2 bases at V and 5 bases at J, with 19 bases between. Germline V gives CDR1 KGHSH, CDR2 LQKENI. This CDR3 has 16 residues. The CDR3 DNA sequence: TGTGCCAGCTCACCAGGTAGACTAGCAGGGGTGGACGAGCAGTACTTC. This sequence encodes CASSPGRLAGVDEQYF.

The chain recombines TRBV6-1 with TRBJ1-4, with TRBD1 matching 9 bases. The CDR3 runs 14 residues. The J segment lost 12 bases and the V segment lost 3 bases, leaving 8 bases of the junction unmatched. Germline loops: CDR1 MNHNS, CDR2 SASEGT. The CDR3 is CASSDRDRDGQLFF. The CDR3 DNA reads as TGTGCCAGCAGTGACCGGGACAGGGATGGGCAACTGTTTTTT.

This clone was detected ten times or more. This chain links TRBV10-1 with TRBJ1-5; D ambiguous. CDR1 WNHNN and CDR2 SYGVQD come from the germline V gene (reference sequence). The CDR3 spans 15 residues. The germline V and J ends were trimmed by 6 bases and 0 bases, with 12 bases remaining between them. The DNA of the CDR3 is TGCGCCAGCAGAGATAAGGGTTATAGCAATCAGCCCCAGCATTTT. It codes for CASRDKGYSNQPQHF.

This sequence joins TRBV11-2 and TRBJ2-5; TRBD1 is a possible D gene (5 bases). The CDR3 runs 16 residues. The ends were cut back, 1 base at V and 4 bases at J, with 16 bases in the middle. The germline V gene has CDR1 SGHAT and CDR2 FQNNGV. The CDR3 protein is CASSLGGSGNRETQYF. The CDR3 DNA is TGTGCCAGCAGCTTAGGCGGATCAGGGAATCGAGAGACCCAGTACTTC.

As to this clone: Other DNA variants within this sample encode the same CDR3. The CDR3 DNA reads TGTGCCAGCAGCTTGAGAGGGACAAATCAGCCCCAGCATTTT. Its protein product is CASSLRGTNQPQHF. V gene TRBV5-4 combines with J gene TRBJ1-5; TRBD1 is a possible D gene (6 bases). Trimming shortened V by 1 base and J by 4 bases, and 9 bases separated the two germline ends. Per the germline V gene, CDR1 is SGHNT and CDR2 is YYREEE (reference sequence). The CDR3 consists of 14 residues.

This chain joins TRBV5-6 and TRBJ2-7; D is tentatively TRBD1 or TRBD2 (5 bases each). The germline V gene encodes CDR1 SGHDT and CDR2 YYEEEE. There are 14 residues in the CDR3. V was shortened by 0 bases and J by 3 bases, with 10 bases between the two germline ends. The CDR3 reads CASSLGIGGYEQYF. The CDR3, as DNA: TGTGCCAGCAGCTTGGGAATTGGGGGCTACGAGCAGTACTTC.

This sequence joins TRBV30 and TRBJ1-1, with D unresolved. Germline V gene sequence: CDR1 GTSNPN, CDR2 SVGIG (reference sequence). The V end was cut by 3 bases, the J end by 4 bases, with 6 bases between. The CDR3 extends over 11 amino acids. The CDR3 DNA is TGTGCCTGGAGGGGCCCCACTGAAGCTTTCTTT. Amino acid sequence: CAWRGPTEAFF.

The CDR3 spells CASSFWGSVDNEQFF. The DNA of the CDR3 is TGTGCCAGCAGCTTTTGGGGGAGCGTCGACAATGAGCAGTTCTTC. This sequence joins TRBV11-2 and TRBJ2-1; D might be TRBD1 or TRBD2, each matching 5 bases. V was cut by 3 bases and J by 5 bases, with 14 bases left in between. Germline V gene sequence: CDR1 SGHAT, CDR2 FQNNGV. The CDR3 consists of 15 residues.

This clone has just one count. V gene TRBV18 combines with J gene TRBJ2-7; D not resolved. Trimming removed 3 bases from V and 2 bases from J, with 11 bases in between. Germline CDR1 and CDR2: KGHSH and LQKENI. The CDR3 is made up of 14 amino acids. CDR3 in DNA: TGTGCCAGCTCACCCGAGGTCGGCCCCTACGAGCAGTACTTC. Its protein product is CASSPEVGPYEQYF.

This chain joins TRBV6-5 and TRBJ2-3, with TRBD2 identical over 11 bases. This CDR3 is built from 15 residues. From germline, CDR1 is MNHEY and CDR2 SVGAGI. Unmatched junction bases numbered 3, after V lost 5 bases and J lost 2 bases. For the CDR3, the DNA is TGTGCCAGCAGTACGACTAGCGGGGTCACAGATACGCAGTATTTT. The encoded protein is CASSTTSGVTDTQYF.